A single sample gave rise to the 12 T cell receptor beta chains below, sequenced in a study of cytomegalovirus exposure and HLA in healthy donors. The PCR was carried out with 60 Vbeta primers and 13 Jbeta primers. Sequenced by immunoSEQ multiplex PCR; TCRdb stores in-frame clones only, minus some. Among some 130,000 clones listed, 83% were seen once. Sequences were obtained from PBMCs. These receptors all stem from a man aged 40-49 years in good health and CMV-seronegative.

V gene TRBV19 combines with J gene TRBJ1-1, with D uncertain. Between the trimmed V and J ends, which lost 2 bases and 0 bases, there was a span of 4 bases. This CDR3 comprises 13 residues. Germline CDR1 is LNHDA and CDR2 is SQIVND (reference sequence). The CDR3 DNA follows: TGTGCCAGTAGTATAACTCTGAACACTGAAGCTTTCTTT. Translating it yields CASSITLNTEAFF.

The chain couples TRBV7-3 to TRBJ1-2; 11 nucleotides match TRBD1. The junction had 4 bases not matched to a gene; V was cut back by 3 bases and J by 7 bases. Germline V lookup: CDR1 SGHTA, CDR2 FQGTGA. This CDR3 contains 14 residues. DNA for the CDR3: TGTGCCAGCAGCTTCGGACAGGGGGCGTTTGGCTACACCTTC. Protein: CASSFGQGAFGYTF.

This rearrangement joins TRBV6-5 to TRBJ1-2; 7 bases map to TRBD1. Germline assignment: CDR1 MNHEY and CDR2 SVGAGI. CDR3 size: 14 residues. Trimming at V came to 5 bases and at J to 3 bases, leaving 6 bases not matched to a gene. DNA for the CDR3: TGTGCCAGCAGTGACATCACAGGGGACTATGGCTACACCTTC. Protein product: CASSDITGDYGYTF.

The chain uses TRBV5-1 and TRBJ2-5; D might be TRBD2 (6 bases). V was pared by 0 bases and J by 1 base, with 7 bases between. Germline CDR1 reads SGHRS; CDR2 reads YFSETQ. The CDR3 extends over 14 amino acids. The CDR3 region has the DNA TGCGCCAGCAGCTTGGCGGGGGTCCAAGAGACCCAGTACTTC. It yields the protein CASSLAGVQETQYF.

The chain carries TRBV9 and TRBJ2-1; the match to TRBD2 covers 9 bases. The length of the CDR3 is 16 residues. V lost 0 bases, J lost 9 bases, and 10 bases stayed unmatched. The germline CDR1 and CDR2 sequences are SGDLS and YYNGEE. The CDR3 nucleotides are TGTGCCAGCAGCGTAGCTACGGGTAGCGGGAGAGGTGAGCAGTTCTTC. It translates to CASSVATGSGRGEQFF.

The chain links TRBV7-9 to TRBJ2-2; 9 nucleotides line up with TRBD2. The germline gives CDR1 SEHNR, CDR2 FQNEAQ (reference sequence). The CDR3 spans 17 residues. V gave up 3 bases and J gave up 1 base; unmatched junction bases: 6. The CDR3 DNA sequence: TGTGCCAGCAGCTTCCCCGGAGCGGGAGGGAACACCGGGGAGCTGTTTTTT. Encoded protein: CASSFPGAGGNTGELFF.

The rearrangement joins TRBV2 to TRBJ2-1; 14 positions agree with TRBD2. V shed 3 bases and J 3 bases; nucleotides not matched to a gene: 7. This CDR3 is 18 amino acids long. CDR1 SNHLY and CDR2 FYNNEI come from the germline V gene. The CDR3 is CASSDPTGLAGVYNEQFF. For the CDR3, the DNA is TGTGCCAGCAGTGACCCAACGGGACTAGCGGGGGTCTACAATGAGCAGTTCTTC.

The rearrangement links TRBV5-1 to TRBJ1-2; D is undetermined. The ends were cut back, 0 bases at V and 5 bases at J, with 11 bases in the middle. The length of the CDR3 is 14 residues. The germline V gene has CDR1 SGHRS and CDR2 YFSETQ. The CDR3 DNA reads TGCGCCAGCAGCTTGGAACAGCGGGGATATGGCTACACCTTC. Translating it yields CASSLEQRGYGYTF.

The V and J genes are TRBV19 and TRBJ2-2, with D maybe TRBD1 (6 bases). The V gene lost 6 bases and the J gene lost 2 bases, with 19 bases spanning the gap. CDR1 and CDR2 from the germline V gene are LNHDA and SQIVND (reference sequence). There are 17 residues in the CDR3. The CDR3 spells CASSPRLGGANTGELFF. Written as DNA, the CDR3 is TGTGCCAGTAGCCCTCGTTTAGGGGGTGCAAACACCGGGGAGCTGTTTTTT.

CDR3 protein: CASSYYTTSNYGYTF. Here the CDR3 DNA reads TGTGCCAGCAGTTACTACACGACAAGTAACTATGGCTACACCTTC. The chain couples TRBV6-5 to TRBJ1-2, with D uncertain. The CDR3 is 15 residues long. Trimming took off 1 base at V and 1 base at J, with 10 bases between the two ends. The V gene's germline CDR1 is MNHEY and CDR2 SVGAGI.

The chain is built from TRBV5-6 and TRBJ2-1; 9 bases fit TRBD2. V gave up 3 bases and J gave up 9 bases; unmatched junction bases: 10. There are 15 residues in the CDR3. Germline CDR1 reads SGHDT; CDR2 reads YYEEEE. CDR3 in amino acids: CASSSSPAGGREQFF. Here the CDR3 DNA reads TGTGCCAGCAGCTCGTCCCCGGCGGGGGGGCGTGAGCAGTTCTTC.

The chain carries TRBV19 and TRBJ2-1, with TRBD2 identical over 8 bases. The CDR3 has 16 amino acids. Trimming at V came to 4 bases and at J to 10 bases, leaving 15 bases not matched to a gene. Germline CDR1 LNHDA, CDR2 SQIVND (reference sequence). CDR3 sequence (DNA): TGTGCCAGTAGTAATTACGGGAGGGCCCCGATGGAGGAGCAGTTCTTC. This translates into CASSNYGRAPMEEQFF.